The entry below describes one T cell receptor beta chain. Antigen: not known. This entry comes from a study of T cell responses to AZD1222 COVID-19 vaccine. Sequenced by immunoSEQ multiplex PCR; TCRdb stores in-frame clones only, minus some. The data show about 94,000 clones, 75% to 90% seen once. The CDR3 contains 18 residues. V lost 4 bases and J 5 bases, leaving 25 bases between the germline ends. The V gene's germline CDR1 is KGHDR and CDR2 SFDVKD. Findings and limits, study-wide: Females made up more of the donors, who were largely white British, and clonal diversity may have come out too low.

The TCR sequence derives from an adult who received the AZD1222 COVID-19 vaccine. The gene calls are TRBV24-1 and TRBJ2-5, with a possible D match to TRBD2 (6 bases). The sequences come from peripheral blood, collected 28 days after the second AZD1222 dose. The chain's CDR3 is CATSEPWGDGGNSETQYF. CDR3 in DNA: TGTGCCACCAGTGAACCCTGGGGGGATGGGGGGAACTCGGAGACCCAGTACTTC.